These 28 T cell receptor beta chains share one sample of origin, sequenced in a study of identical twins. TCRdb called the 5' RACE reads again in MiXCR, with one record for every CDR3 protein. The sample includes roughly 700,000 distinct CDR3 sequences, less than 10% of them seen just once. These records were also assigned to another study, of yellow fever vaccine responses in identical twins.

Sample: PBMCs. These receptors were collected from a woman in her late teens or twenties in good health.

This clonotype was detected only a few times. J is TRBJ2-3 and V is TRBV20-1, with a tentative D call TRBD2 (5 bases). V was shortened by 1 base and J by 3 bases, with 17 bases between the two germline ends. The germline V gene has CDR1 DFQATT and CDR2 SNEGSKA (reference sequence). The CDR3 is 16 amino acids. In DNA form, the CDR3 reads TGCAGTGCTAGAGCTCTAGCCATGGTCGGGACAGATACGCAGTATTTT. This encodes CSARALAMVGTDTQYF.

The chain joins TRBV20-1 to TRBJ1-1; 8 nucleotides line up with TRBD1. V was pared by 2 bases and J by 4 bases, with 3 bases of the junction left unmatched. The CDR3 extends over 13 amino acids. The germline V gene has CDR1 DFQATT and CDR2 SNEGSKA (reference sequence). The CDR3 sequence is CSARRTGGTEAFF. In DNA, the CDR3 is TGCAGTGCTAGAAGAACAGGGGGCACTGAAGCTTTCTTT.

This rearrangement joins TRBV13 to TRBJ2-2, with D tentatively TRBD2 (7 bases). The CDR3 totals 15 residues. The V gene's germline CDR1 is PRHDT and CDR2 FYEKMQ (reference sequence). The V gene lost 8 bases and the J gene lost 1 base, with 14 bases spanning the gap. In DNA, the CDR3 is TGTGCCAGCGTCCGGGGGGCCGGGAACACCGGGGAGCTGTTTTTT. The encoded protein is CASVRGAGNTGELFF.

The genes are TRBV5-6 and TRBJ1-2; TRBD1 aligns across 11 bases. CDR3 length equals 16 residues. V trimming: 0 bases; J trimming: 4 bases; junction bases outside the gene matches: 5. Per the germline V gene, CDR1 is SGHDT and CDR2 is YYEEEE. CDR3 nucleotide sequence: TGTGCCAGCAGCTTGGGGGACAGGGGGTTAAGCTATGGCTACACCTTC. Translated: CASSLGDRGLSYGYTF.

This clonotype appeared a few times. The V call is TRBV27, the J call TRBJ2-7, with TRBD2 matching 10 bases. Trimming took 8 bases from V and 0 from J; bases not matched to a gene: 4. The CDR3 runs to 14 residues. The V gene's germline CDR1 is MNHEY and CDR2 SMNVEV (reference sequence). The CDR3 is CASCSGRSSYEQYF. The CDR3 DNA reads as TGTGCCAGCTGTAGCGGGAGGAGCTCCTACGAGCAGTACTTC.

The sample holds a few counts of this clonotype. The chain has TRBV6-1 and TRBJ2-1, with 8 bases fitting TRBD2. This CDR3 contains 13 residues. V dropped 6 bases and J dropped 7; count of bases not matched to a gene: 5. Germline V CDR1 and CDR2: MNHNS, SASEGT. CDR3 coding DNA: TGTGCCAGCAGGCGGGGGGTTTCGAATGAGCAGTTCTTC. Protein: CASRRGVSNEQFF.

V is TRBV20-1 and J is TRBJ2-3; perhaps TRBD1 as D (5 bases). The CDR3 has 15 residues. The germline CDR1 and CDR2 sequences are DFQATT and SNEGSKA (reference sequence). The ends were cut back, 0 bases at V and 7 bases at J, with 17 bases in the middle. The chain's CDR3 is CSAREGETGGYTQYF. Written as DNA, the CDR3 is TGCAGTGCTAGAGAAGGGGAAACAGGCGGCTATACGCAGTATTTT.

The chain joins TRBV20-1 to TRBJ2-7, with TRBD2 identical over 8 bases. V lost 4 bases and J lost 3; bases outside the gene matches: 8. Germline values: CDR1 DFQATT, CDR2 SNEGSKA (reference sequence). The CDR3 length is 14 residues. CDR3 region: CSAKEGAGVYEQYF. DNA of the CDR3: TGCAGTGCTAAGGAGGGAGCGGGAGTCTACGAGCAGTACTTC.

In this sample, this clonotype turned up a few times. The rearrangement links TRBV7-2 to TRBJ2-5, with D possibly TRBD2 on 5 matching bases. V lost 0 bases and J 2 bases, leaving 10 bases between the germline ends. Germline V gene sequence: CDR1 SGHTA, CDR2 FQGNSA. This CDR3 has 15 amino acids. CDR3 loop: CASSLAGAPQETQYF. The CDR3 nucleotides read TGTGCCAGCAGCTTAGCGGGAGCGCCTCAAGAGACCCAGTACTTC.

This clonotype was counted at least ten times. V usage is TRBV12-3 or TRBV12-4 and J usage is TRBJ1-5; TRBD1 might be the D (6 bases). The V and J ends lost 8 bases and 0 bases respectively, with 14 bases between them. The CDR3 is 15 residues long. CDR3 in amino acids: CASLKGDNSNQPQHF. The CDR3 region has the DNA TGTGCCAGCCTTAAGGGGGATAATAGCAATCAGCCCCAGCATTTT.

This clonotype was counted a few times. CDR3 in DNA: TGCAGTGCTCCCCGGGACTCGCGAAAAGATGAGCAGTTCTTC. This sequence encodes CSAPRDSRKDEQFF. The chain couples TRBV20-1 to TRBJ2-1; D is possibly TRBD2 (6 bases). This CDR3 spans 14 amino acids. With 5 bases removed from V and 8 bases from J, the gap between germline ends came to 19 bases. Germline-derived CDR1 and CDR2 are DFQATT and SNEGSKA (reference sequence).

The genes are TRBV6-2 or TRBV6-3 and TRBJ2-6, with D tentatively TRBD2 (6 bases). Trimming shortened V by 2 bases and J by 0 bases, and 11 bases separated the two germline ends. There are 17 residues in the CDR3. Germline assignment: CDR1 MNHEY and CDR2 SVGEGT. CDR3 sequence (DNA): TGTGCCAGCAGTTACATGGCGGGGAGCTCTGGGGCCAACGTCCTGACTTTC. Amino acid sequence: CASSYMAGSSGANVLTF.

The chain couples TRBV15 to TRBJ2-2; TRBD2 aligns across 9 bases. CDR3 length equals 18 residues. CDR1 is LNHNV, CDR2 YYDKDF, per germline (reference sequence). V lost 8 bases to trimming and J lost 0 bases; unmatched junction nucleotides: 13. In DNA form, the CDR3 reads TGTGCCACCGCCAGCAGGCTAGCGGGGACCCCGAACACCGGGGAGCTGTTTTTT. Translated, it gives CATASRLAGTPNTGELFF.

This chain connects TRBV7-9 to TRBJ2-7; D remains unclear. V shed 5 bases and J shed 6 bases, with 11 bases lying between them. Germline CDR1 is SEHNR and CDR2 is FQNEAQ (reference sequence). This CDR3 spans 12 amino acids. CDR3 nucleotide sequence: TGTGCCAGCAGCCCTACGTGGGGCGAGCAGTACTTC. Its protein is CASSPTWGEQYF.

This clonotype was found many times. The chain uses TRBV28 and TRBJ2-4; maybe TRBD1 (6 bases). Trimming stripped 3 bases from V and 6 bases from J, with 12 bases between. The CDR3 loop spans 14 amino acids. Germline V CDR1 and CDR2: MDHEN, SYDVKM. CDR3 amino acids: CASSFNRALNIQYF. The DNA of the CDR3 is TGTGCCAGCAGTTTCAACAGGGCGTTAAACATTCAGTACTTC.

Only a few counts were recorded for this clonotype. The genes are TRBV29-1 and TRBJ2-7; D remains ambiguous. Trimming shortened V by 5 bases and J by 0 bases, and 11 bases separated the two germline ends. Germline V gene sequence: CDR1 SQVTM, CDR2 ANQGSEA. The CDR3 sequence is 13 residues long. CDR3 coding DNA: TGCAGCGTTATTACGGAGAGCTCCTACGAGCAGTACTTC. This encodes CSVITESSYEQYF.

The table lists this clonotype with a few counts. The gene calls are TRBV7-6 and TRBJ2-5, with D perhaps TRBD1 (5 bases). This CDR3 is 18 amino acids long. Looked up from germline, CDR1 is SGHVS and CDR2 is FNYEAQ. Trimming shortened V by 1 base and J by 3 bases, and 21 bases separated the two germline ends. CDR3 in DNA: TGTGCCAGCAGCTTAGACGGCACAGGCTTTTCCGCAAAAGAGACCCAGTACTTC. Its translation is CASSLDGTGFSAKETQYF.

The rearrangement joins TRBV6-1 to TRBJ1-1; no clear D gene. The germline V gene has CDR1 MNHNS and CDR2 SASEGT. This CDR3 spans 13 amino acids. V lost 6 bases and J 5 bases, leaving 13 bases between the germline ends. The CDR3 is CASRVERWTEAFF. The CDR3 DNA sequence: TGTGCCAGCAGAGTTGAGAGGTGGACTGAAGCTTTCTTT.

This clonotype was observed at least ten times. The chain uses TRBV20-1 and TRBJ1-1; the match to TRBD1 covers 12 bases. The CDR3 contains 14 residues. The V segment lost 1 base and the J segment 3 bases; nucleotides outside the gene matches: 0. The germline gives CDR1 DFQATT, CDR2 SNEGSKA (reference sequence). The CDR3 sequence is CSARGDRGHTEAFF. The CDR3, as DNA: TGCAGTGCTAGAGGGGACAGGGGGCACACTGAAGCTTTCTTT.

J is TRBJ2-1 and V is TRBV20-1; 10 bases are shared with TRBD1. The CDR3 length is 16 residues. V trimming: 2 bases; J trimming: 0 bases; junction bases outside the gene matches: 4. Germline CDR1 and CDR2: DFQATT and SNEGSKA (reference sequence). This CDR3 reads CSARSRTGGSYNEQFF. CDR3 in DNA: TGCAGTGCTAGATCGCGGACAGGGGGCTCCTACAATGAGCAGTTCTTC.

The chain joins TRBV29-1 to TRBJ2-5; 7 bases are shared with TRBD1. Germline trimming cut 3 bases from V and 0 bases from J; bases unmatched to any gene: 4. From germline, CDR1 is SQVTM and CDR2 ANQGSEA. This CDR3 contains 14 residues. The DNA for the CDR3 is TGCAGCGTTGAGGAGACAGGGTACCAAGAGACCCAGTACTTC. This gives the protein CSVEETGYQETQYF.

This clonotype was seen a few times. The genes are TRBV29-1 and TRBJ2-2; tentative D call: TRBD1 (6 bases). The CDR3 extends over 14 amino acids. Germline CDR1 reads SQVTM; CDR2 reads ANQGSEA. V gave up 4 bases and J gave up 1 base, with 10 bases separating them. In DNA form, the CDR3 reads TGCAGCGTTGTAGGGACAAGGAACACCGGGGAGCTGTTTTTT. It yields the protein CSVVGTRNTGELFF.

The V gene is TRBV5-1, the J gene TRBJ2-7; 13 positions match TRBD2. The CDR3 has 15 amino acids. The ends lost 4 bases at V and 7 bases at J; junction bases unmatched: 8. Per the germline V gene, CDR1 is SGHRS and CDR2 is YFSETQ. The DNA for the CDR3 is TGCGCCAGCAGCCTAGGGACTAGCGGGGCATGGGAGCAGTACTTC. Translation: CASSLGTSGAWEQYF.

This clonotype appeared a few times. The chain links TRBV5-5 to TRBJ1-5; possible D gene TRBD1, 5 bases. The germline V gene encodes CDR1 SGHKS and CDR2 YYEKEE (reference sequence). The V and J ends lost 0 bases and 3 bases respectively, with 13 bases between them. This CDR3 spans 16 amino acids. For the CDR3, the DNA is TGTGCCAGCAGCTTGGCCGGGGGAAATCACAATCAGCCCCAGCATTTT. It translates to CASSLAGGNHNQPQHF.

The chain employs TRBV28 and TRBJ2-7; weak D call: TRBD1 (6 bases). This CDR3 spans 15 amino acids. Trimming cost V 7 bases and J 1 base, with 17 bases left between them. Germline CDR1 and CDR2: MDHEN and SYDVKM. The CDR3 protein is CASTQQGTPSYEQYF. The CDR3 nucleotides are TGTGCCAGCACCCAACAGGGCACCCCTTCCTACGAGCAGTACTTC.

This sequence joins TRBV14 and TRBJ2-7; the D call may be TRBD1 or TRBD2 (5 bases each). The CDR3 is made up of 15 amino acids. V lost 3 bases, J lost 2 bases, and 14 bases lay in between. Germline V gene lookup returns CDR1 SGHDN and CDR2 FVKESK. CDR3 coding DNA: TGTGCCAGCAGCCATGAACGGGACGGACCCTACGAGCAGTACTTC. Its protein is CASSHERDGPYEQYF.

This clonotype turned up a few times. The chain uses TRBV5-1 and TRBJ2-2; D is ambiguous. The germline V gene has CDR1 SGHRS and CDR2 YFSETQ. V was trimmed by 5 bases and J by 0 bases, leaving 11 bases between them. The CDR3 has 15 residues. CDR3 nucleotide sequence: TGCGCCAGCAGTTTCGATATAGCGAACACCGGGGAGCTGTTTTTT. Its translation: CASSFDIANTGELFF.

In DNA form, the CDR3 reads TGTGCCAGCTCACCGGACCGTGCAGGCAACGTCCTGACTTTC. This sequence encodes CASSPDRAGNVLTF. The rearrangement links TRBV18 to TRBJ2-6; D not resolved. The length of the CDR3 is 14 residues. Germline CDR1 and CDR2: KGHSH and LQKENI. V gave up 3 bases and J gave up 9 bases, with 12 bases separating them.